This T cell receptor (beta chain) was identified during a study of shared clonotypes between healthy human individuals. General observations from the study: Rarefaction revealed incomplete sorted-subset sequencing despite large depth.

The CD4+ fraction was divided into a CD45RA+ naive subset and a CD45RA-negative memory subset. As to this clone: Its antigen is undetermined. The same CDR3 is also encoded by other DNA sequences in this sample.

The CDR3 has 13 residues. Trimming removed 5 bases from V and 5 bases from J; junction bases left unmatched: 2. The germline V gene has CDR1 SGHTA and CDR2 FQGNSA. Clones were sequenced by immunoSEQ multiplex PCR, and TCRdb holds only the in-frame ones, with some missing. Here the sample spans 2 million to 3 million clones, approximately 92% being singletons. Sequenced: naive CD4+ T cells sorted from blood. Specified subset: CD45RA+ positively selected. The chain is built from TRBV7-2 and TRBJ2-2; 7 bases agree with TRBD2. The clonotype was recovered from a man younger than 35 in good health. The CDR3 DNA reads as TGTGCCAGCAGCCCGGGGGGAACCGGGGAGCTGTTTTTT. Amino acids: CASSPGGTGELFF.